This T cell receptor (beta chain) was recorded in a study of T cell responses to AZD1222 COVID-19 vaccine. Findings and caveats of the study: Seropositivity was recorded at baseline in only a handful of AZD1222 recipients.

Trimming took 4 bases from V and 6 from J, leaving 21 bases between them. The CDR3 contains 17 residues. Germline V CDR1 and CDR2: MGHRA, YSYEKL. Method: immunoSEQ multiplex PCR; TCRdb's copy keeps in-frame clones and lacks some. The sample has some 110,000 clones, approximately 89% seen once. A word on this clone: The antigen is undetermined.

The sequenced sample was peripheral blood, obtained on day 0 of AZD1222 vaccination. V gene TRBV4-1 combines with J gene TRBJ1-4; maybe TRBD1 (6 bases). This TCR came from an adult in good health. The CDR3 here is CASSPGQLYVRDEKLFF. CDR3 nucleotide sequence: TGCGCCAGCAGCCCCGGACAGCTATACGTGAGGGATGAAAAACTGTTTTTT.